The rows below give T cell receptor beta chains drawn from one sample of a study of blood T cells in healthy people across ages. TCRdb fed the 5' RACE reads into MiXCR, producing one record per CDR3 protein. The table shows some 760,000 distinct CDR3 sequences, with 20% to 30% occurring only once. These same data were also listed under a study on T cells of mothers and their children.

The sample taken for sequencing was blood. The source is a boy aged 10-17 years in good health. The CDR3 runs from the conserved cysteine through the conserved F or W. Each record gives: D gene, J gene, clone size, V gene, CDR3 DNA, CDR3 protein. D genes are given only for firm matches. The size of a clone is reported for some rows only, either as once, few or many, or as a class for expanded clones.

>TRBD2|TRBJ2-5|-|TRBV7-2
TGTGCCAGCAGCTTAGGACCGATTCGAGCGGGGGGACAAGAGACCCAGTACTTC
CASSLGPIRAGGQETQYF
>TRBD1|TRBJ1-6|few|TRBV6-1
TGTGCCAGCAGTGCGGGACAGGGGGCAGGACCCCTCCACTTT
CASSAGQGAGPLHF
>-|TRBJ1-1|-|TRBV19
TGTGCCAGTAGTAGTGTTCCCTACACTGAAGCTTTCTTT
CASSSVPYTEAFF
>-|TRBJ1-6|few|TRBV10-3
TGTGCCATCAGTGAGGACAGGTGGAATTCACCCCTCCACTTT
CAISEDRWNSPLHF
>TRBD2|TRBJ2-7|many|TRBV29-1
TGCAGCGTTGGGAGAGCGGGAGCGGGAGAGCAGTACTTC
CSVGRAGAGEQYF
>-|TRBJ1-1|few|TRBV5-1
TGCGCCAGCAGCGATCGACTGTTGAACACTGAAGCTTTCTTT
CASSDRLLNTEAFF
>-|TRBJ1-6|-|TRBV21-1
TGTGCCAGCAGCAAAGCGCAAACGGACAGAGGTTCACCCCTCCACTTT
CASSKAQTDRGSPLHF
>TRBD2|TRBJ2-5|-|TRBV20-1
TGCAGTGCTAGGCCGGGACTAACCCAAGAGACCCAGTACTTC
CSARPGLTQETQYF
>-|TRBJ1-6|-|TRBV7-6
TGTGCCAGCAGCTCGACAGCTCCGACAGGCCGTAATCGGCTTGCACCCCTCCACTTT
CASSSTAPTGRNRLAPLHF
>-|TRBJ1-3|few|TRBV29-1
TGCAGCGCATGTCAGGGGCCGAACACCATATATTTT
CSACQGPNTIYF
>TRBD1|TRBJ1-1|-|TRBV6-5
TGTGCCAGCAGCCGTGGACAGGTCACTGAAGCTTTCTTT
CASSRGQVTEAFF
>-|TRBJ2-3|-|TRBV7-8
TGTGCCAGCAGCCCCCGTCCCGAGTCAGATACGCAGTATTTT
CASSPRPESDTQYF
>-|TRBJ2-4|many|TRBV12-3/TRBV12-4
TGTGCCAGCAGTTTGAGGGGTCAGGGAGCAGTTCAGTACTTC
CASSLRGQGAVQYF
>-|TRBJ1-2|-|TRBV9
TGTGCCAGCAGCGTAGCAGGGGACCGTGGCTACACCTTC
CASSVAGDRGYTF
>TRBD1|TRBJ2-2|-|TRBV4-1
TGCGCCAGCAGCCCCAGTGGACAGGGGAACACCGGGGAGCTGTTTTTT
CASSPSGQGNTGELFF
>-|TRBJ2-5|few|TRBV21-1
TGTGCCAGCAGCAAAGACCTGGAGACCCAGTACTTC
CASSKDLETQYF
>-|TRBJ1-4|-|TRBV10-2
TGCGCCAGCACCAACAGGGCAACTAATGAAAAACTGTTTTTT
CASTNRATNEKLFF
>-|TRBJ2-7|-|TRBV28
TGTGCCAGCAACCCCAAAGGACCTGGGGACGAGCAGTACTTC
CASNPKGPGDEQYF
>-|TRBJ1-6|-|TRBV7-8
TGTGCCAGCAGCTTAGTTTCGAGTTCACCCCTCCACTTT
CASSLVSSSPLHF
>-|TRBJ2-6|many|TRBV18
TGTGCCAGCTCATTCGGGGGCTCTGGGGCCAACGTCCTGACTTTC
CASSFGGSGANVLTF
>TRBD2|TRBJ2-1|-|TRBV11-2
TGTGCCAGCAGCTCGGGACTAGCGGGAGGGTACCATGAGCAGTTCTTC
CASSSGLAGGYHEQFF
>-|TRBJ2-7|few|TRBV5-1
TGCGCCAGCAGCCCGTACTTCATGGGCAGTGGCTCCTACGAGCAGTACTTC
CASSPYFMGSGSYEQYF
>-|TRBJ2-7|-|TRBV7-2
TGTGCCAGCAGCTCCTATCGCGGGTACGAGCAGTACTTC
CASSSYRGYEQYF
>-|TRBJ2-3|few|TRBV5-1
TGCGCCAGCAGCTTGGGAGAGGGGGTAGATACGCAGTATTTT
CASSLGEGVDTQYF
>-|TRBJ2-3|few|TRBV28
TGTGCCGGCAGCCCCCGTCGGGGTTATAGCACAGATACGCAGTATTTT
CAGSPRRGYSTDTQYF
>-|TRBJ1-1|-|TRBV5-1
TGCGCCAGCAGCCGCTACAGGGTAAACGGCACTGAAGCTTTCTTT
CASSRYRVNGTEAFF
>-|TRBJ2-6|many|TRBV7-2
TGTGCCAGCAGAACAAGCTCTGGGGCCAACGTCCTGACTTTC
CASRTSSGANVLTF
>-|TRBJ1-1|-|TRBV4-1
TGCGCCAGCAGCCAAGATCTCGCAGGGGAGGCTTTCTTT
CASSQDLAGEAFF
>TRBD2|TRBJ2-5|-|TRBV29-1
TGCAGCGCTCTGCTAGCGGGAGGGACCCAGTACTTC
CSALLAGGTQYF
>TRBD2|TRBJ2-5|-|TRBV20-1
TGCAGTGCTAGAGAGCGGACTAGTGGGTGGGAGACCCAGTACTTC
CSARERTSGWETQYF
>-|TRBJ1-2|-|TRBV3-1
TGTGCCAGCAGCCAAGATATCGGCAACTATGGCTACACCTTC
CASSQDIGNYGYTF
>TRBD1|TRBJ1-4|-|TRBV6-5
TGTGCCAGCAGTTACTTCGGACAGGGCGGGACAGAAAAACTGTTTTTT
CASSYFGQGGTEKLFF
>-|TRBJ2-7|-|TRBV7-3
TGTGCCAGCAGCTTGGACATCGGTTCCGAGCAGTACTTC
CASSLDIGSEQYF
>-|TRBJ2-7|few|TRBV7-8
TGTGCCAGCAGCTTCCTCTCCGGGGGGCCTGACGAGCAGTACTTC
CASSFLSGGPDEQYF
>-|TRBJ1-3|few|TRBV29-1
TGCAGCGTTGAAGTGGGGGGGTCCGTGGGAAACACCATATATTTT
CSVEVGGSVGNTIYF
>TRBD1|TRBJ2-1|-|TRBV7-9
TGTGCCAGCAGCTCGAGGGACAGGGAAACCTCCTACAATGAGCAGTTCTTC
CASSSRDRETSYNEQFF
>-|TRBJ1-4|few|TRBV29-1
TGCAGCGTTGAAGTGGCCGAAGCGAATGAAAAACTGTTTTTT
CSVEVAEANEKLFF
>-|TRBJ2-1|-|TRBV9
TGTGCCAGCAGCGTTGGATTCGGGACTCCGAATGAGCAGTTCTTC
CASSVGFGTPNEQFF
>-|TRBJ2-7|-|TRBV11-2
TGTGTCAGCAGCTCCTTTCTGGAGCGATCCTACGAGCAGTACTTC
CVSSSFLERSYEQYF
>TRBD1|TRBJ2-7|few|TRBV14
TGTGCCAGCAGCCAACTCCCCGGGACAGGGGACCACTTC
CASSQLPGTGDHF
>-|TRBJ2-3|few|TRBV20-1
TGCAGCGGGATCCTGACTAGACGGGATTTGGATACGCAGTATTTT
CSGILTRRDLDTQYF
>TRBD1|TRBJ1-3|-|TRBV12-3/TRBV12-4
TGTGCCAGCAGGGCCGGGACAGGGGGCTCTGGAAACACCATATATTTT
CASRAGTGGSGNTIYF
>-|TRBJ1-2|-|TRBV14
TGTGCCAGCAGCCAAAGGGGTCCGCTCGACTATGGCTACACCTTC
CASSQRGPLDYGYTF
>-|TRBJ1-2|few|TRBV20-1
TGCAGTGCTACGAGTGGGGTAACCACTAACTATGGCTACACCTTC
CSATSGVTTNYGYTF
>-|TRBJ1-5|-|TRBV5-1
TGCGCCAGCAGCTTGGATGGGGATGGCAATCAGCCCCAGCATTTT
CASSLDGDGNQPQHF
>-|TRBJ2-7|few|TRBV28
TGTGCCAGCAGCTCAACCTCCTGCGAGCAGTACTTC
CASSSTSCEQYF
>-|TRBJ1-2|-|TRBV12-3/TRBV12-4
TGTGCCAGCGGGTCCCAGGGAAACTATGGCTACACCTTC
CASGSQGNYGYTF
>TRBD1|TRBJ2-4|-|TRBV6-1
TGTGCCAGCAGACCTGGACAGGGGGCGAGGGGCGTCAAAAACATTCAGTACTTC
CASRPGQGARGVKNIQYF
>-|TRBJ1-6|few|TRBV19
TGTGCCAGTAGTATAGGACCGGGGGGTGGCTCCTATAATTCACCCCTCCACTTT
CASSIGPGGGSYNSPLHF
>TRBD2|TRBJ2-1|-|TRBV7-3
TGTGCCAGCAGCTTAACCGGGACTAGCGGGACTAAGAATGAGCAGTTCTTC
CASSLTGTSGTKNEQFF
>-|TRBJ1-2|-|TRBV28
TGTGCCAGCAGTTTAGGCAGCTTGACGGGCTACACCTTC
CASSLGSLTGYTF
>TRBD2|TRBJ2-1|few|TRBV28
TGTGCCAGCAGGGGACTAGCCAATGAGCAGTTCTTC
CASRGLANEQFF